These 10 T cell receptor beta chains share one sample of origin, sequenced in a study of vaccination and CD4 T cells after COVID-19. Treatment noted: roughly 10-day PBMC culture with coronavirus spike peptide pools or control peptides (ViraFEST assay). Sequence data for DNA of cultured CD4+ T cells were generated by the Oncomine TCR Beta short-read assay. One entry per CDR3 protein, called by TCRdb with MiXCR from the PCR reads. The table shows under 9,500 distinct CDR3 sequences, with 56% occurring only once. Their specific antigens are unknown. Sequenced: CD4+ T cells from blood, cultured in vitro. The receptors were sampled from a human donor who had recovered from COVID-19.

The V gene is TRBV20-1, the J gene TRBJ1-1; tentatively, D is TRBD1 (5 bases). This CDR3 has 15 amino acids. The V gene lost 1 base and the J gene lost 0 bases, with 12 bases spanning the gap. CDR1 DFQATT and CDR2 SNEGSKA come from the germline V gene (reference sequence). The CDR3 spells CSARGGGTMNTEAFF. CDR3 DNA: TGCAGTGCTAGAGGTGGGGGGACCATGAACACTGAAGCTTTCTTT.

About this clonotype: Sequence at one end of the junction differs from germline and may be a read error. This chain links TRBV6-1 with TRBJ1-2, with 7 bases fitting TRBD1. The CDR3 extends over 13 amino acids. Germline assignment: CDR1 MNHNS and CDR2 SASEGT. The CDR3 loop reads CASSLTGDYGYAF. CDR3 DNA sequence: TGTGCCAGCAGCCTAACAGGGGACTATGGCTACGCCTTC.

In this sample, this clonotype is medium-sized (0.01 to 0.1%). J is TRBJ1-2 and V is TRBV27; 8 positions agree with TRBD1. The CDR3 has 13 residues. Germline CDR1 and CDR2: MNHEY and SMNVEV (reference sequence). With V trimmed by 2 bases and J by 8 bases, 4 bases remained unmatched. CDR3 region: CASSLTGGMGYTF. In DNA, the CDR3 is TGTGCCAGCAGTTTAACAGGGGGTATGGGCTACACCTTC.

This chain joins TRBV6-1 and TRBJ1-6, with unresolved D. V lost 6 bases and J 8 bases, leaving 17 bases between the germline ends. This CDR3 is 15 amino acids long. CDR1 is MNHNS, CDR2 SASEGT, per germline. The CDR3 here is CASRSGSPSDSPLHF. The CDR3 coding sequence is TGTGCCAGCAGGTCCGGGTCCCCGTCTGATTCACCCCTCCACTTT.

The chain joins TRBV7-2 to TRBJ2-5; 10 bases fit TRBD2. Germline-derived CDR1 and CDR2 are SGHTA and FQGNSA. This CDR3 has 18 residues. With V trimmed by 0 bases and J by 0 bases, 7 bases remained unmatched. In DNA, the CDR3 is TGTGCCAGCAGCTTAGCTTTCGTAGCGGGGGGTAACCAAGAGACCCAGTACTTC. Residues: CASSLAFVAGGNQETQYF.

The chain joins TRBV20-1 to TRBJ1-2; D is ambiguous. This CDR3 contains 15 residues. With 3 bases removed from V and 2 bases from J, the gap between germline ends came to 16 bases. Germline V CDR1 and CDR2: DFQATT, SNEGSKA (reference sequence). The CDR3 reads CSASNGRAQNYGYTF. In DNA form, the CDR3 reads TGCAGTGCTAGTAACGGTCGGGCCCAGAACTATGGCTACACCTTC.

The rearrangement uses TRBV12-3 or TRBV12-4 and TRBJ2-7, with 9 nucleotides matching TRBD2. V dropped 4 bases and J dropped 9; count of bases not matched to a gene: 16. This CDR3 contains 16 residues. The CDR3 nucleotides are TGTGCCAGCAGTTCAAGTCCGGCGGGAGGGCCCGGTGTGCAGTACTTC. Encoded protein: CASSSSPAGGPGVQYF.

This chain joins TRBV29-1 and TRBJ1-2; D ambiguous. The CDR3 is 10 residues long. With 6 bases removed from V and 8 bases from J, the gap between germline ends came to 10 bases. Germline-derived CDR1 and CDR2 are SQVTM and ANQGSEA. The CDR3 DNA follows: TGCAGCGTAGGTTACGGGGGCTACACCTTC. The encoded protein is CSVGYGGYTF.

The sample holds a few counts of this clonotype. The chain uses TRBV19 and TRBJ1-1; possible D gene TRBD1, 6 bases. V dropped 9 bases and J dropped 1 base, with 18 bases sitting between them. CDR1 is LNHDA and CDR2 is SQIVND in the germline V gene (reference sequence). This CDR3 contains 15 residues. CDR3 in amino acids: CASTRGGPRNTEAFF. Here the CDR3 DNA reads TGTGCCAGCACGAGGGGGGGGCCGCGGAACACTGAAGCTTTCTTT.

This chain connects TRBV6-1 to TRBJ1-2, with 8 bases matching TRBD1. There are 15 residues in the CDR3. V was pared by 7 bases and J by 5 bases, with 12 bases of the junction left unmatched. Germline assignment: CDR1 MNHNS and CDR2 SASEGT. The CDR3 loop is CASTLGDRLPYGYTF. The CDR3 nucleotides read TGTGCCAGCACCCTAGGGGACAGGCTGCCGTATGGCTACACCTTC.